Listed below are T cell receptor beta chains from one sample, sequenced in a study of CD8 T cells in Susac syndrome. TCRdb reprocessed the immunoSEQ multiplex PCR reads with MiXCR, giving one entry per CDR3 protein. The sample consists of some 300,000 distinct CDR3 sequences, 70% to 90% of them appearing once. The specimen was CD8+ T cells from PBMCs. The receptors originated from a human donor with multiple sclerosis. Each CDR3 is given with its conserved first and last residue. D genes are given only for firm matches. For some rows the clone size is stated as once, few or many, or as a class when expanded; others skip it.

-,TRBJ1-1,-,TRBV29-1,CSVERDNTEAFF,TGCAGCGTTGAACGGGATAACACTGAAGCTTTCTTT
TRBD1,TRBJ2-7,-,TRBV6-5,CASSSRDRGNYEQYF,TGTGCCAGCAGCTCCCGGGACAGGGGCAACTACGAGCAGTACTTC
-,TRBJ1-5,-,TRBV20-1,CSARGGADSQPQHF,TGCAGTGCTAGGGGGGGCGCAGACAGTCAGCCCCAGCATTTT
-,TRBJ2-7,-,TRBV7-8,CASSFLVSAYEQYF,TGTGCCAGCAGCTTCCTCGTGTCGGCCTACGAGCAGTACTTC
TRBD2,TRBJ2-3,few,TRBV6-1,CASKLTSGRATDTQYF,TGTGCCAGCAAACTAACTAGCGGGAGGGCCACAGATACGCAGTATTTT
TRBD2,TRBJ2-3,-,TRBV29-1,CSVELAASSTDTQYF,TGCAGCGTTGAACTAGCGGCTTCTAGCACAGATACGCAGTATTTT
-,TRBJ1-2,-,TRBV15,CATSTTGDRGYTF,TGTGCCACCAGCACCACGGGGGATCGGGGCTACACCTTC
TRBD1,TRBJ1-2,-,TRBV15,CATSSSLGTGGYTF,TGTGCCACCAGCAGTAGCTTAGGGACAGGAGGCTACACCTTC
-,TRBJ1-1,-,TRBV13,CASSLAPWGVNTEAFF,TGTGCCAGCAGCTTAGCCCCGTGGGGGGTGAACACTGAAGCTTTCTTT
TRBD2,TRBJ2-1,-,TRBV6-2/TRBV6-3,CASTQALAGAHNEQFF,TGTGCCAGCACCCAAGCCTTAGCGGGCGCCCACAATGAGCAGTTCTTC
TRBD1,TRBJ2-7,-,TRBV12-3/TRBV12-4,CASSPPGQVIQLVCF,TGTGCCAGCAGCCCACCGGGACAGGTTATTCAATTGGTGTGCTTC
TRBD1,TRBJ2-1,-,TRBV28,CASTDRQGNYNEQFF,TGTGCCAGCACCGACCGACAGGGCAACTACAATGAGCAGTTCTTC
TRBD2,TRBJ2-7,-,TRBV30,CAWDGTSGSLYEQYF,TGTGCCTGGGATGGGACTAGCGGGAGTCTTTACGAGCAGTACTTC
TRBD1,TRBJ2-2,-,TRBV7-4,CASSSTGTDSTGELFF,TGTGCCAGCAGCTCTACCGGGACAGATTCTACCGGGGAGCTGTTTTTT
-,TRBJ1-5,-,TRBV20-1,CSAIIGGPGGNQPQHF,TGCAGTGCCATTATCGGGGGCCCAGGCGGCAATCAGCCCCAGCATTTT
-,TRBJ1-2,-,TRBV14,CASRKAGDYGYTF,TGTGCCAGCAGGAAGGCAGGGGACTATGGCTACACCTTC
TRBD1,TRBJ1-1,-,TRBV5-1,CASATGTGGTMNTEAFF,TGCGCCAGCGCAACCGGGACAGGGGGTACAATGAACACTGAAGCTTTCTTT
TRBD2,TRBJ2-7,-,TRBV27,CASSSVRGPAGVYEQYF,TGTGCCAGCAGTTCCGTCCGAGGCCCAGCGGGAGTCTACGAGCAGTACTTC
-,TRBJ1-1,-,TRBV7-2,CASSPLGVLNTEAFF,TGTGCCAGCAGCCCGCTGGGAGTATTGAACACTGAAGCTTTCTTT
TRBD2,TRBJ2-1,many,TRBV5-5,CASSLLAGGYNEQFF,TGTGCCAGCAGCCTACTAGCGGGAGGTTACAATGAGCAGTTCTTC
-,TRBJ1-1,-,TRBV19,CASSIGGGTEAFF,TGTGCCAGTAGTATCGGGGGGGGCACTGAAGCTTTCTTT
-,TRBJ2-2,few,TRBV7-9,CASSQWGPPIGELFF,TGTGCCAGCAGCCAATGGGGACCGCCAATCGGGGAGCTGTTTTTT
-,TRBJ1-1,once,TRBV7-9,CASSPGAGDTEAFF,TGTGCCAGCAGCCCAGGTGCAGGGGACACTGAAGCTTTCTTT
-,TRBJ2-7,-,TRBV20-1,CSARVESYEQYF,TGCAGTGCTAGAGTTGAATCCTACGAGCAGTACTTC
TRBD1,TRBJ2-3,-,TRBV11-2,CASQENMGQGLTDTQYF,TGTGCCAGCCAGGAGAATATGGGACAGGGGCTCACAGATACGCAGTATTTT
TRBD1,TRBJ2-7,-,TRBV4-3,CASSHKDRSSYEQYF,TGCGCCAGCAGCCATAAGGACAGGTCCTCCTACGAGCAGTACTTC
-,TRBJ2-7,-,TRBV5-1,CASSFLPGIWRLEQYF,TGCGCCAGCAGCTTTCTTCCCGGGATCTGGCGCCTGGAGCAGTACTTC
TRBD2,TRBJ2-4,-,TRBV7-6,CASSYAGGGNIQYF,TGTGCCAGCAGCTATGCGGGAGGCGGAAACATTCAGTACTTC
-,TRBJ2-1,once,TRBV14,CASSPPSTGSSYNEQFF,TGTGCCAGCAGCCCACCTAGCACCGGGAGCTCCTACAATGAGCAGTTCTTC
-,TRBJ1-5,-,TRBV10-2,CASSESDSNQPQHF,TGCGCCAGCAGTGAGTCAGATAGCAATCAGCCCCAGCATTTT
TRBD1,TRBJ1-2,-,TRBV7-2,CASSLGGGVDGYTF,TGTGCCAGCAGCTTAGGAGGGGGCGTGGATGGCTACACCTTC
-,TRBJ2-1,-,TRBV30,CAWILRNYNEQFF,TGTGCCTGGATCTTACGCAACTACAATGAGCAGTTCTTC
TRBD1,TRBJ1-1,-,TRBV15,CATSEQTGMNTEAFF,TGTGCCACCAGCGAGCAGACAGGGATGAACACTGAAGCTTTCTTT
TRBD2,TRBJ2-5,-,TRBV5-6,CASTYLAGGAETQYF,TGTGCCAGCACCTACCTAGCGGGAGGCGCTGAGACCCAGTACTTC
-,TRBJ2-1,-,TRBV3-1,CASRSTGFDEQFF,TGTGCCAGCCGGAGTACAGGGTTCGATGAGCAGTTCTTC
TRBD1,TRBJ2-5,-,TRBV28,CASSPYPGTGLQETQYF,TGTGCCAGCAGCCCTTACCCCGGGACAGGGCTCCAAGAGACCCAGTACTTC
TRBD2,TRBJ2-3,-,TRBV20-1,CSARERGSPAGVGDTQYF,TGCAGTGCTAGAGAGAGGGGTAGCCCAGCGGGAGTGGGTGATACGCAGTATTTT
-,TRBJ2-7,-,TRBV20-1,CSARSVGNSYEQYF,TGCAGTGCTAGAAGTGTGGGAAACAGCTACGAGCAGTACTTC
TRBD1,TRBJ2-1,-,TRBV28,CASSWGQGGYNEQFF,TGTGCCAGCAGCTGGGGACAGGGAGGCTACAATGAGCAGTTCTTC
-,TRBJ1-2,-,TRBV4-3,CASSQAWGAEGYTF,TGCGCCAGCAGCCAAGCGTGGGGGGCGGAAGGCTACACCTTC
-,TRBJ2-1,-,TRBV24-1,CATQRPESSYNEQFF,TGTGCCACCCAGCGGCCGGAAAGCTCCTACAATGAGCAGTTCTTC
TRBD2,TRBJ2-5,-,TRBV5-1,CASSLGLAGGPDLETQYF,TGCGCCAGCAGCTTGGGACTAGCGGGAGGGCCTGACCTGGAGACCCAGTACTTC
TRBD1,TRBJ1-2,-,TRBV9,CASGTGPRYGYTF,TGTGCCAGCGGGACAGGTCCCCGCTATGGCTACACCTTC
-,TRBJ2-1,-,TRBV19,CASSTAGGSYNEQFF,TGTGCCAGTAGTACAGCGGGTGGTTCCTACAATGAGCAGTTCTTC
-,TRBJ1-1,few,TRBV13,CASSFAGEDTEAFF,TGTGCCAGCAGCTTTGCAGGGGAGGACACTGAAGCTTTCTTT
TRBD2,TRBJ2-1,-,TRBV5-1,CASSLDARAGYTHNEQFF,TGCGCCAGCAGCTTGGATGCGAGAGCGGGATACACACACAATGAGCAGTTCTTC
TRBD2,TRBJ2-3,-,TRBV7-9,CASRSPSGSSPDTQYF,TGTGCCAGCAGAAGTCCTAGCGGGAGCTCCCCAGATACGCAGTATTTT
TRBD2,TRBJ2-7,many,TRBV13,CASSSGLADYEQYF,TGTGCCAGCAGCTCGGGACTAGCGGACTACGAGCAGTACTTC
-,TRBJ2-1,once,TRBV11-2,CASSLDIDALGGSSYNEQFF,TGTGCCAGCAGCTTAGATATTGATGCTCTGGGGGGCAGCTCCTACAATGAGCAGTTCTTC
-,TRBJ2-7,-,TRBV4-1,CASSPQWGHEQYF,TGCGCCAGCAGCCCGCAGTGGGGGCACGAGCAGTACTTC
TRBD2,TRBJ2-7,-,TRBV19,CASSMRREGSYEQYF,TGTGCCAGTAGTATGAGGCGGGAGGGCTCCTACGAGCAGTACTTC
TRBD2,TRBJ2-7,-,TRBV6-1,CASSEALAGGAYEQYF,TGTGCCAGCAGTGAAGCCTTGGCGGGAGGAGCCTACGAGCAGTACTTC
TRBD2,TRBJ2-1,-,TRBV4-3,CASGTSGGPSYNEQFF,TGCGCCAGCGGCACTAGCGGGGGGCCCTCCTACAATGAGCAGTTCTTC
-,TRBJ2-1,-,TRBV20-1,CSAPNEQFF,TGCAGTGCCCCAAATGAGCAGTTCTTC
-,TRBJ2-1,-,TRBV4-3,CASSQEGRAERSDGTFF,TGCGCCAGCAGCCAAGAAGGCAGGGCGGAACGTTCGGATGGGACGTTCTTC